Listed below are T cell receptor beta chains from one sample, sequenced in a study of shared clonotypes between healthy human individuals. The table came from immunoSEQ multiplex PCR; TCRdb's copy has only in-frame clones and leaves some out. The sample has roughly 890,000 clones; about 91% are singletons. The specimen was naive CD8+ T cells sorted from blood. All receptors derive from a young man in good health. Both conserved end residues are part of each CDR3. D genes are given only for firm matches. Where a row states a size, it is once, few, many or the class of an expanded clone; other rows omit it.

abundance	v_gene	d_gene	j_gene	CDR3aa	CDR3nt
NA	TRBV27	NA	TRBJ2-5	CASTPTADWGTQYF	TGTGCCAGCACCCCGACCGCGGACTGGGGGACCCAGTACTTC
NA	TRBV5-5	NA	TRBJ2-2	CASSPPSTGELFF	TGTGCCAGCAGCCCGCCCTCAACCGGGGAGCTGTTTTTT
NA	TRBV7-9	TRBD1	TRBJ2-7	CASSLEGATPWGFSEQYF	TGTGCCAGCAGCTTAGAGGGGGCAACGCCTTGGGGGTTCTCCGAGCAGTACTTC
NA	TRBV27	NA	TRBJ2-1	CASSLGMENNEQFF	TGTGCCAGCAGTTTAGGGATGGAGAACAATGAGCAGTTCTTC
NA	TRBV19	TRBD2	TRBJ2-1	CASSASGRAYNEQFF	TGTGCCAGTAGTGCTAGCGGGAGGGCCTACAATGAGCAGTTCTTC
NA	TRBV10-2	NA	TRBJ2-1	CASSVGTHEQFF	TGCGCCAGCAGTGTCGGTACACATGAGCAGTTCTTC
NA	TRBV29-1	NA	TRBJ1-3	CSVAISGNTIYF	TGCAGCGTGGCCATCTCTGGAAACACCATATATTTT
NA	TRBV11-2	NA	TRBJ2-1	CASSLEYPEEQFF	TGTGCCAGCAGCTTAGAGTACCCCGAGGAGCAGTTCTTC
NA	TRBV23-1	NA	TRBJ2-3	CASYAWDGSTDTQYF	TGCGCCAGCTACGCTTGGGACGGCAGCACAGATACGCAGTATTTT
once	TRBV5-6	NA	TRBJ1-1	CASSLVADMNTEAFF	TGTGCCAGCAGCTTGGTGGCAGATATGAACACTGAAGCTTTCTTT